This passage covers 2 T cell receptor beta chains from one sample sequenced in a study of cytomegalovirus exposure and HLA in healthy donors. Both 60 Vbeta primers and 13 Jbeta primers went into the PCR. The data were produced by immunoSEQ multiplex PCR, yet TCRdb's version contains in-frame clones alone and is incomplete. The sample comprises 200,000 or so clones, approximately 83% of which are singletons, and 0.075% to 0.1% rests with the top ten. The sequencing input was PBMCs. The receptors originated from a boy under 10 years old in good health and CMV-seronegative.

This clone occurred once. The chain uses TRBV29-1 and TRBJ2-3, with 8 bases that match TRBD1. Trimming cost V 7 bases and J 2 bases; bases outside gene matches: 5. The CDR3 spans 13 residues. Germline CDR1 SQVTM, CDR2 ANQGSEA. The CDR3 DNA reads TGCAGCGCCGCAGGGGGCACCACAGATACGCAGTATTTT. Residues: CSAAGGTTDTQYF.

CDR3 residues: CASTPDLYNEQFF. In DNA, the CDR3 is TGTGCCAGCACCCCGGACTTGTACAATGAGCAGTTCTTC. The genes are TRBV6-6 and TRBJ2-1; the D gene is possibly TRBD2 (5 bases). Germline CDR1 MNHNY, CDR2 SVGAGI (reference sequence). This CDR3 comprises 13 residues. Trimming removed 7 bases at V and 4 bases at J, with 11 bases between.